This passage covers 20 T cell receptor beta chains from one sample sequenced in a study of beta chain features in type 1 diabetes. The authors reverse transcribed all of the isolated RNA, so sequencing captured expressed TCRB transcripts. Sequencing used immunoSEQ multiplex PCR; TCRdb keeps in-frame clones, though not all of them. The repertoire holds roughly 170,000 clones, with about 12% as singletons. The sequenced sample was central memory CD4+ T cells from blood. Source of these receptors: a woman aged 18-30 years in good health.

The chain couples TRBV18 to TRBJ2-7; 7 bases match TRBD1. Trimming removed 3 bases from V and 2 bases from J; junction bases left unmatched: 4. The germline CDR1 and CDR2 sequences are KGHSH and LQKENI. The CDR3 runs 14 residues. The CDR3 nucleotides read TGTGCCAGCTCACCTAGACAGGGTACCTACGAGCAGTACTTC. It translates to CASSPRQGTYEQYF.

This clone has more than one count but fewer than ten. The V call is TRBV5-1, the J call TRBJ2-1; TRBD2 matches 9 bases. Unmatched junction bases numbered 17, after V lost 4 bases and J lost 6 bases. The CDR3 contains 18 residues. Germline CDR1 is SGHRS and CDR2 is YFSETQ. The CDR3 coding sequence is TGCGCCAGCAGCGTACTCCCCCCTAGCGGGAATGCACCCAATGAGCAGTTCTTC. This encodes CASSVLPPSGNAPNEQFF. Together with reference TRBV5-1 and TRBJ2-1, the CDR3 gives the full variable domain: KAGVTQTPRYLIKTRGQQVTLSCSPISGHRSVSWYQQTPGQGLQFLFEYFSETQRNKGNFPGRFSGRQFSNSRSEMNVSTLELGDSALYLCASSVLPPSGNAPNEQFFGPGTRLTVL.

The genes are TRBV7-2 and TRBJ2-1; D is perhaps TRBD2 (7 bases). The V end was cut by 5 bases, the J end by 9 bases, with 17 bases between. The CDR3 extends over 14 amino acids. The V gene's germline CDR1 is SGHTA and CDR2 FQGNSA. The CDR3 DNA reads TGTGCCAGCAGCCTAGAAGGCGGGGGCGGTGAGCAGTTCTTC. Encoded protein: CASSLEGGGGEQFF. Full variable domain (remainder filled in from reference TRBV7-2 and TRBJ2-1): GAGVSQSPSNKVTEKGKDVELRCDPISGHTALYWYRQSLGQGLEFLIYFQGNSAPDKSGLPSDRFSAERTGGSVSTLTIQRTQQEDSAVYLCASSLEGGGGEQFFGPGTRLTVL.

This clone was seen a few times. The chain's CDR3 is CASSRTDGYTF. In DNA form, the CDR3 reads TGTGCCAGCAGCAGAACAGATGGCTACACCTTC. The V and J genes are TRBV5-6 and TRBJ1-2; D uncertain. Germline V lookup: CDR1 SGHDT, CDR2 YYEEEE. The CDR3 is 11 amino acids. V was shortened by 4 bases and J by 6 bases, with 7 bases between the two germline ends.

This chain joins TRBV7-2 and TRBJ2-6; D unclear. Per the germline V gene, CDR1 is SGHTA and CDR2 is FQGNSA. The ends were cut back, 3 bases at V and 0 bases at J, with 3 bases in the middle. This CDR3 is built from 14 residues. The CDR3 loop is CASSFGSGANVLTF. In DNA, the CDR3 is TGTGCCAGCAGCTTCGGCTCTGGGGCCAACGTCCTGACTTTC.

This clone has just a few counts. V is TRBV27 and J is TRBJ2-5; TRBD1 might be the D (5 bases). This CDR3 is built from 15 residues. V lost 7 bases and J 7 bases, leaving 22 bases between the germline ends. Germline CDR1 MNHEY, CDR2 SMNVEV (reference sequence). The CDR3 DNA reads as TGTGCCAGCAATTTGTCCTGTCTGGGTCAGGGGACCCAGTACTTC. Translation gives CASNLSCLGQGTQYF.

This sequence joins TRBV4-2 and TRBJ2-7; TRBD1 matches 9 bases. The CDR3 is 14 residues long. V was pared by 7 bases and J by 3 bases, with 7 bases of the junction left unmatched. CDR1 and CDR2 (germline): LGHNA, YNFKEQ. The CDR3 DNA reads as TGTGCCAGCACACCGGGACAGGGAAACTACGAGCAGTACTTC. It specifies CASTPGQGNYEQYF.

This rearrangement joins TRBV23-1 to TRBJ1-1, with unresolved D. TRBV23-1 is an ORF for which the function is uncertain. The CDR3 is 13 residues long. Trimming stripped 5 bases from V and 11 bases from J, with 18 bases between. The DNA for the CDR3 is TGCGCCAGCAGTTTAAGGAGACCCCATGGGGCTTTCTTT. Protein sequence: CASSLRRPHGAFF.

The V gene is TRBV5-1, the J gene TRBJ2-7, with 8 bases aligning to TRBD1. Germline V CDR1 and CDR2: SGHRS, YFSETQ. Trimming took 1 base from V and 11 from J; bases not matched to a gene: 5. The CDR3 is 12 residues long. The CDR3 DNA reads as TGCGCCAGCAGCTTGTTTGGACAGGGAAAGTACTTC. Its protein is CASSLFGQGKYF.

The V and J genes are TRBV10-3 and TRBJ1-1, with 8 bases fitting TRBD1. CDR1 ENHRY and CDR2 SYGVKD come from the germline V gene. CDR3 length equals 16 residues. V was clipped by 0 bases and J by 2 bases; unmatched bases: 5. The CDR3 region is CAISESMGTGNTEAFF. CDR3 sequence (DNA): TGTGCCATCAGTGAGTCGATGGGGACAGGCAACACTGAAGCTTTCTTT.

This chain uses TRBV5-1 with TRBJ2-1, with a weak D call TRBD2 (5 bases). The CDR3 covers 15 residues. V lost 6 bases, J lost 0 bases, and 13 bases lay in between. CDR1 SGHRS and CDR2 YFSETQ come from the germline V gene. CDR3 nucleotide sequence: TGCGCCAGCATCCCGAGCGGATCCTCCTACAATGAGCAGTTCTTC. Residues: CASIPSGSSYNEQFF.

V gene TRBV5-4 combines with J gene TRBJ2-5, with D perhaps matching TRBD1 (5 bases). The CDR3 consists of 17 residues. With 0 bases removed from V and 5 bases from J, the gap between germline ends came to 20 bases. Germline V lookup: CDR1 SGHNT, CDR2 YYREEE (reference sequence). The CDR3 DNA follows: TGTGCCAGCAGCTTGGGGGGCAAGGACCCGAGGTTGGAGACCCAGTACTTC. Translated, it gives CASSLGGKDPRLETQYF.

The chain is built from TRBV30 and TRBJ2-3; D call uncertain. This CDR3 is 10 amino acids long. Looked up from germline, CDR1 is GTSNPN and CDR2 is SVGIG (reference sequence). V was cut by 4 bases and J by 6 bases, with 5 bases left in between. In DNA form, the CDR3 reads TGTGCCTGGATGCGCGATACGCAGTATTTT. Its translation is CAWMRDTQYF.

The chain has TRBV5-1 and TRBJ1-4; the match to TRBD1 covers 8 bases. Germline V gene sequence: CDR1 SGHRS, CDR2 YFSETQ. The CDR3 has 14 residues. V trimming: 3 bases; J trimming: 3 bases; junction bases outside the gene matches: 1. The CDR3 loop is CASSSGQANEKLFF. In DNA form, the CDR3 reads TGCGCCAGCAGCTCGGGACAGGCTAATGAAAAACTGTTTTTT.

The gene calls are TRBV28 and TRBJ2-1, with 10 bases that match TRBD1. The germline gives CDR1 MDHEN, CDR2 SYDVKM. The length of the CDR3 is 15 residues. The junction had 5 bases not matched to a gene; V was cut back by 5 bases and J by 4 bases. CDR3 nucleotides: TGTGCCAGCAGTCAAGACAGGGGGCCTTACAATGAGCAGTTCTTC. Protein sequence: CASSQDRGPYNEQFF.

V is TRBV27 and J is TRBJ1-2; D gene ambiguous. The ends were cut back, 3 bases at V and 6 bases at J, with 8 bases in the middle. The CDR3 has 12 residues. The V gene's germline CDR1 is MNHEY and CDR2 SMNVEV (reference sequence). CDR3 loop: CASSFNGHGYTF. Written as DNA, the CDR3 is TGTGCCAGCAGTTTTAACGGTCATGGCTACACCTTC.

The chain couples TRBV5-6 to TRBJ1-4; D uncertain. This CDR3 spans 13 amino acids. V lost 0 bases, J lost 8 bases, and 8 bases lay in between. Per germline, CDR1 SGHDT and CDR2 YYEEEE. The CDR3 loop is CASSLVAREKLFF. The CDR3 DNA sequence: TGTGCCAGCAGCTTGGTAGCCCGAGAAAAACTGTTTTTT.

V is TRBV27 and J is TRBJ2-7, with 9 bases that match TRBD1. Germline assignment: CDR1 MNHEY and CDR2 SMNVEV (reference sequence). The CDR3 loop spans 15 amino acids. The trim removed 0 bases at V and 5 bases at J, leaving 5 bases unmatched. For the CDR3, the DNA is TGTGCCAGCAGTTTATCGGGACAGGGCATCCACGAGCAGTACTTC. Protein product: CASSLSGQGIHEQYF.

Concerning this clone itself: At the DNA level, this CDR3 is encoded by other sequences in the same sample as well. V is TRBV30 and J is TRBJ2-7, with 14 bases identical to TRBD2. Germline-derived CDR1 and CDR2 are GTSNPN and SVGIG (reference sequence). The CDR3 sequence is 14 residues long. V was pared by 2 bases and J by 7 bases, with 4 bases of the junction left unmatched. CDR3 coding DNA: TGTGCCTGGAGTCCGGGACTAGCGGGAGATGAGCAGTACTTC. The encoded protein is CAWSPGLAGDEQYF. Variable domain in full (rest from reference TRBV30 and TRBJ2-7): SQTIHQWPATLVQPVGSPLSLECTVEGTSNPNLYWYRQAAGRGLQLLFYSVGIGQISSEVPQNLSASRPQDRQFILSSKKLLLSDSGFYLCAWSPGLAGDEQYFGPGTRLTVT.

The sample holds a few counts of this clone. The chain joins TRBV30 to TRBJ2-7, with no clear D. The V gene's germline CDR1 is GTSNPN and CDR2 SVGIG (reference sequence). Trimming pared 7 bases from V and 5 bases from J, leaving 21 bases between. There are 14 residues in the CDR3. The CDR3 loop is CASLSHRPGDEQYF. The CDR3 DNA sequence: TGTGCCTCCCTCAGCCATAGGCCTGGAGACGAGCAGTACTTC.